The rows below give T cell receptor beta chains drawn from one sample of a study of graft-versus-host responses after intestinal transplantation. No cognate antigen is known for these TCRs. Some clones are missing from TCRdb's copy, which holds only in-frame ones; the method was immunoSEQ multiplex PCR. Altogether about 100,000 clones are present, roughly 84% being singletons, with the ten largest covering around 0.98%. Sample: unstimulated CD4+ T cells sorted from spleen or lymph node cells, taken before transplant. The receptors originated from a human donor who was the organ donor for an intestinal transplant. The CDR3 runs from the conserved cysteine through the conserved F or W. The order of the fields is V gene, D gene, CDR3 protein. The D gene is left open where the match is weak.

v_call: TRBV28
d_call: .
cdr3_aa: CASSNHRTAKSFNQPQHF

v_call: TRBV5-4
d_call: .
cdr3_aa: CASSADPSNSPLHF

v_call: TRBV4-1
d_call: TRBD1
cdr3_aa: CASSPGQGASYEQYF

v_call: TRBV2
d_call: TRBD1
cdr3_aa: CASSVDRGQSEQYF

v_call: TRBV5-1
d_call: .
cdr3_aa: CASSSTGTTNTGELFF

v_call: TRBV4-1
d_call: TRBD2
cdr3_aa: CASSQVRRGARETQYF

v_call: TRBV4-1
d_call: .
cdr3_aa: CASSQEGRPPSTDTQYF

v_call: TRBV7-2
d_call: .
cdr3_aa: CASSLEYGATYGYTF

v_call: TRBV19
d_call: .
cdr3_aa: CASSIVTPAYNQPQHF

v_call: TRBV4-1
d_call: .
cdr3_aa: CASSQDGRTQPQHF

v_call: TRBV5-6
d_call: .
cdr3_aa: CASSLRGFGRNYGYTF

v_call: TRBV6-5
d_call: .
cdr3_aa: CASSPRGGEPQYF

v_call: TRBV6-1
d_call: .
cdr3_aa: CASSEALIRPQHF

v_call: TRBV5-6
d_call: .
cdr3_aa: CASSLEALNTGELFF

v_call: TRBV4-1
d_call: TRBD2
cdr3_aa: CASSPSGLAVQETQYF

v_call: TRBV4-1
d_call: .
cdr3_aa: CASSHPDRDQPQHF

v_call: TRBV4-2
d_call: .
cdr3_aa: CASSQGGGLSSYEQYF

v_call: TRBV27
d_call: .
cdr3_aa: CASSLGGWAGELFF

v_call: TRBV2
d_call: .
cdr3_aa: CASRGNTGELFF

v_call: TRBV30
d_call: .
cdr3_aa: CAWGGVNYGYTF

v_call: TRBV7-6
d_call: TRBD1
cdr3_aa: CASSLAPPGQEYGYTF

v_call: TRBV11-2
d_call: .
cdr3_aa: CASSLDLGWREKLFF

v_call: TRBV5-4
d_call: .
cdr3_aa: CASSHPDTGPHYTGELFF

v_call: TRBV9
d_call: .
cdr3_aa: CASSAEAGLNTEAFF

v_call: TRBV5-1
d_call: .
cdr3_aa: CASSLVNSDTDTQYF

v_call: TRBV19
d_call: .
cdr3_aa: CASSIRLGEAFF

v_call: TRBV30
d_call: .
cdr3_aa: CAWRPRGGNTGELFF

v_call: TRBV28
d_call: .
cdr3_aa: CASSLGGANYGYTF

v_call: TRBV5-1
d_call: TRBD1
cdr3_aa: CASHDRENIQYF

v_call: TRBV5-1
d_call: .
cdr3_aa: CASSPGGHIAKNIQYF

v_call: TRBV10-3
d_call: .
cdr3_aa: CAIKGVGTGATREQYF

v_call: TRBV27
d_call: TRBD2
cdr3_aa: CASSRSGGLYELQYF

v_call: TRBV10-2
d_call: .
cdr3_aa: CASSEFPSEPLKSYEQYF